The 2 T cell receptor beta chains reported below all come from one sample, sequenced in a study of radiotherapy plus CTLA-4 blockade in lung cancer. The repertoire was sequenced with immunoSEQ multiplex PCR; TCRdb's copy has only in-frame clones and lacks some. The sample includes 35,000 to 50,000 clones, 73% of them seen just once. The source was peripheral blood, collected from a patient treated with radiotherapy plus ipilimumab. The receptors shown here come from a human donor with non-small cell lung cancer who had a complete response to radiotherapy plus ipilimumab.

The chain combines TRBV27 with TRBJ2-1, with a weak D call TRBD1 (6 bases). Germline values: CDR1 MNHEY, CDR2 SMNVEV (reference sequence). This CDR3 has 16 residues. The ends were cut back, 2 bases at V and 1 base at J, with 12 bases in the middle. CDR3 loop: CASSLPSQGSYNEQFF. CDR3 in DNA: TGTGCCAGCAGTTTACCTAGCCAGGGGTCCTACAATGAGCAGTTCTTC.

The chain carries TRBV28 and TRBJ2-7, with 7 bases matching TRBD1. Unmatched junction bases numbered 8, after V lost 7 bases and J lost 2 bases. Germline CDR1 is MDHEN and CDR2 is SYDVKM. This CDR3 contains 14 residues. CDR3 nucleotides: TGTGCCAGCATTACCGGGACAGCGACCTACGAGCAGTACTTC. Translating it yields CASITGTATYEQYF. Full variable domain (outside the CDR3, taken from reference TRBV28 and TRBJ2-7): DVKVTQSSRYLVKRTGEKVFLECVQDMDHENMFWYRQDPGLGLRLIYFSYDVKMKEKGDIPEGYSVSREKKERFSLILESASTNQTSMYLCASITGTATYEQYFGPGTRLTVT.